This TCR beta chain was obtained from a study of CD8 T cells in Susac syndrome. Study-wide results and caveats: The study admitted that it had a relatively small number of individuals in its TCR sequencing and HLA analysis.

Comments on this clonotype: Its antigen is currently unknown.

V shed 5 bases and J shed 8 bases, with 19 bases lying between them. This CDR3 comprises 15 residues. CDR1 is MDHEN and CDR2 is SYDVKM in the germline V gene. Sequencing of TCR beta was carried out in blood CD8+ and CD4+ T cells. Controls were healthy donors (matched for age and sex). Random hexamers were used to reverse transcribe roughly 0.5 to 1 ug of RNA. TCRdb ran MiXCR on the immunoSEQ multiplex PCR reads and lists one entry per CDR3 protein. This sample has 180,000 or so distinct CDR3 sequences; 90% to 95% occur once, and the top ten carry over 0.12%. The rearrangement joins TRBV28 to TRBJ2-1, with D uncertain. This TCR came from a human donor in good health. Specimen: CD4+ T cells from PBMCs. The CDR3 DNA reads as TGTGCCAGCAGTCCACCTCTGACGGGTGTGGATGAGCAGTTCTTC. The encoded protein is CASSPPLTGVDEQFF.